The rows below give T cell receptor beta chains drawn from one sample of a study of cytomegalovirus exposure and HLA in healthy donors. TCRdb keeps only in-frame clones here, not all; method: immunoSEQ multiplex PCR. The data hold over 100,000 clones, with approximately 79% observed a single time. The specimen was PBMCs. The receptors were sampled from a male donor in good health and CMV-seronegative. Each CDR3 is given with its conserved first and last residue. The D gene is left open where the match is weak. Size is stated for part of the rows, as once, few or many counts, or as a class when the clone is expanded.

-,TRBJ2-3,TRBV2,13,-,TGTGCCAGCGGAGGGACTAGCACAGATACGCAGTATTTT,CASGGTSTDTQYF
-,TRBJ2-7,TRBV29-1,12,TRBD1,TGCAGCGCGACAGGGGCGGGCTACGAGCAGTACTTC,CSATGAGYEQYF
-,TRBJ2-5,TRBV11-2,12,-,TGTGCCAGCAGCTTATCGCGCGAGACCCAGTACTTC,CASSLSRETQYF
-,TRBJ2-3,TRBV9,15,-,TGTGCCAGCAGCGTAGGAGTGGTAGCTGCCGATACGCAGTATTTT,CASSVGVVAADTQYF
-,TRBJ1-4,TRBV9,16,-,TGTGCCAGCAGCGTAGGGAGGGGAGCAACTAATGAAAAACTGTTTTTT,CASSVGRGATNEKLFF
-,TRBJ2-6,TRBV29-1,13,-,TGCAGCGTACAGGGACCAGGGGCCAACGTCCTGACTTTC,CSVQGPGANVLTF
-,TRBJ2-5,TRBV2,16,TRBD1,TGTGCCAGCACCCCGAGACAGGGATCACTTGGGGAGACCCAGTACTTC,CASTPRQGSLGETQYF
-,TRBJ1-4,TRBV5-6,14,-,TGTGCCAGCAGCCTCCGGGTTAGTAATGAAAAACTGTTTTTT,CASSLRVSNEKLFF
-,TRBJ2-7,TRBV7-2,14,-,TGTGCCAGCAGCCAAGGATCTAGCTCCTACGAGCAGTACTTC,CASSQGSSSYEQYF
-,TRBJ2-2,TRBV19,15,TRBD1,TGTGCCAGTAGTATTGGGACAGGGGGCATCGGGGAGCTGTTTTTT,CASSIGTGGIGELFF
-,TRBJ1-6,TRBV7-2,12,-,TGTGCCAGCAGCCGGGGGTCGGGGGCCCTCCACTTT,CASSRGSGALHF
-,TRBJ1-2,TRBV6-6,15,-,TGTGCCAGCAGTTCGCGCAGGGGAGAGGGCTATGGCTACACCTTC,CASSSRRGEGYGYTF
-,TRBJ2-5,TRBV30,12,-,TGTGCCTGGAGTGAGGGGGTAGAGACCCAGTACTTC,CAWSEGVETQYF
-,TRBJ2-7,TRBV7-9,13,TRBD1,TGTGCCAGCAGACCGGGGACAGACTACGAGCAGTACTTC,CASRPGTDYEQYF
once,TRBJ2-2,TRBV7-8,20,TRBD2,TGTGCCAGCAGCTTCCAGGCGACTAGCGGGGGGGCCCTGAACACCGGGGAGCTGTTTTTT,CASSFQATSGGALNTGELFF
few,TRBJ1-4,TRBV5-1,15,TRBD1,TGCGCCAGCAGCCTCCAGGGGCTACAGGGGGAAAAACTGTTTTTT,CASSLQGLQGEKLFF
few,TRBJ1-1,TRBV29-1,14,TRBD1,TGCAGCGTTCCCGGGACAGGGGGTAACACTGAAGCTTTCTTT,CSVPGTGGNTEAFF
-,TRBJ1-1,TRBV7-3,13,-,TGTGCCAGCAGCTCGGGAGGGGTGGCTGAAGCTTTCTTT,CASSSGGVAEAFF
-,TRBJ1-2,TRBV29-1,16,TRBD1,TGCAGCGTTGAAGATCTCCTCGGGACAGGGACGTATGGCTACACCTTC,CSVEDLLGTGTYGYTF
once,TRBJ2-7,TRBV23-1,16,TRBD2,TGCGCCAGCACACCTCTGGCGGGGGACGTTCAGTACGAGCAGTACTTC,CASTPLAGDVQYEQYF
-,TRBJ1-2,TRBV7-2,14,-,TGTGCCAGCAGCTTAGACGCCCGACAGGTGGGCTACACCTTC,CASSLDARQVGYTF
few,TRBJ1-2,TRBV18,14,TRBD1,TGTGCCAGCTCACCGGGACAGGGGGACTATGGCTACACCTTC,CASSPGQGDYGYTF
once,TRBJ1-2,TRBV7-9,12,-,TGTGCCAGCAGCCAGGGAACCTATGGCTACACCTTC,CASSQGTYGYTF
-,TRBJ1-2,TRBV30,12,TRBD1,TGTGCCTGGGACCCGGGACAGGTTCCCTACACCTTC,CAWDPGQVPYTF
-,TRBJ1-1,TRBV2,13,-,TGTGCCGGACAGAAGGAAGAGGACACTGAAGCTTTCTTT,CAGQKEEDTEAFF
-,TRBJ1-3,TRBV13,15,-,TGTGCCAGCAGCTTAACTACTAAACCTGGAAACACCATATATTTT,CASSLTTKPGNTIYF
once,TRBJ2-2,TRBV9,16,-,TGTGCCAGCAGCGTAACCGGGAGATCGGGCACCGGGGAGCTGTTTTTT,CASSVTGRSGTGELFF